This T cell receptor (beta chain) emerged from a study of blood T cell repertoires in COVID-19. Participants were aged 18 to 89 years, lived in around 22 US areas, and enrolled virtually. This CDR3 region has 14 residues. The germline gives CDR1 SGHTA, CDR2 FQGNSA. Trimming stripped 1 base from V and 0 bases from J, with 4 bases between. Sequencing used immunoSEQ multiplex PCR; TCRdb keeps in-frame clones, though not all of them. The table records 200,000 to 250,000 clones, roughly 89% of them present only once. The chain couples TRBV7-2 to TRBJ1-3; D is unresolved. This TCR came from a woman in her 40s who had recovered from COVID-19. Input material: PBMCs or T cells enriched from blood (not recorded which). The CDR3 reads CASSLDSSGNTIYF. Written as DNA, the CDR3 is TGTGCCAGCAGCTTAGACAGCTCTGGAAACACCATATATTTT.